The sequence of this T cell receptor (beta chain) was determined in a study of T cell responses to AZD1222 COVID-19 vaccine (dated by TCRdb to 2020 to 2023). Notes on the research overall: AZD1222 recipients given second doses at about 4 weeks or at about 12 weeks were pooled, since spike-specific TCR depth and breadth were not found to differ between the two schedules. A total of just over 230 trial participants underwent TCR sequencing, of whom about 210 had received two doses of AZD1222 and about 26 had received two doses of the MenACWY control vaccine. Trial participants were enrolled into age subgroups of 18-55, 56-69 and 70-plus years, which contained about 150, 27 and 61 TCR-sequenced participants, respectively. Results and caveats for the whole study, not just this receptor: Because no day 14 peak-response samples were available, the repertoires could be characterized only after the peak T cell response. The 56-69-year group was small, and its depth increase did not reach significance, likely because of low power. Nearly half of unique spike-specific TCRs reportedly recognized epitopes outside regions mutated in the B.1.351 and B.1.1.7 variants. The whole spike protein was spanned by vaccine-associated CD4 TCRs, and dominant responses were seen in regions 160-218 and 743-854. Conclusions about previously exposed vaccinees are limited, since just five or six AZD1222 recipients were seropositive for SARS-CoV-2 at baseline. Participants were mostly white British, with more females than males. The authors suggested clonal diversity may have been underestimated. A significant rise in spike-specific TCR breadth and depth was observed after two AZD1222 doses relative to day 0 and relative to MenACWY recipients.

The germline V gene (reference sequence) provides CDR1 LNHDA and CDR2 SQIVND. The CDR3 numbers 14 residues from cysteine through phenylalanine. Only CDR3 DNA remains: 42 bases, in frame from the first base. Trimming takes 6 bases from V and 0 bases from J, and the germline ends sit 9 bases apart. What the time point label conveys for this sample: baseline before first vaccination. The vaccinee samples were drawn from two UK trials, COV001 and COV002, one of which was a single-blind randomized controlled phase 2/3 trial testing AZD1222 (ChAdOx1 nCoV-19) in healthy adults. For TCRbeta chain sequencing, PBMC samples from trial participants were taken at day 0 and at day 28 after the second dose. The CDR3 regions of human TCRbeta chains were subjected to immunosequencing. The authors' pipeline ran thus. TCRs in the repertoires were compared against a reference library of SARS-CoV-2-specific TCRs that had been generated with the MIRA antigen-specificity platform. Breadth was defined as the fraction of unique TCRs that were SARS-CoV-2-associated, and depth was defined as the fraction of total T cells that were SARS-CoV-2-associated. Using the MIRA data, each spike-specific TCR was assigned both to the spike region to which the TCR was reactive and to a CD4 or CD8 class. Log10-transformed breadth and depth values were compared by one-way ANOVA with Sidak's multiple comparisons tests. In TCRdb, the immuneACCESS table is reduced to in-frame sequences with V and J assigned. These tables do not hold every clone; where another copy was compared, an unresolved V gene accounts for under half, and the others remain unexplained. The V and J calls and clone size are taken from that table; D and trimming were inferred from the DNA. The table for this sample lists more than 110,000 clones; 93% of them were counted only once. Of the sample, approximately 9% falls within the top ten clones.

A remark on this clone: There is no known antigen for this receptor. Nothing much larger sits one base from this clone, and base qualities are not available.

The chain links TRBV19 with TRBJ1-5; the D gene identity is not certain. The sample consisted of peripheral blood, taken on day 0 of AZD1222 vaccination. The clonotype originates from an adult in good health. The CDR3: CASRAGYSNQPQHF. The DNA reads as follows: TGTGCCAGTAGGGCAGGATATAGCAATCAGCCCCAGCATTTT.